The 2 T cell receptor beta chains below come from one sample, sequenced in a study of blood T cell repertoires in COVID-19. The data were produced by immunoSEQ multiplex PCR, yet TCRdb's version contains in-frame clones alone and is incomplete. The sample consists of some 80,000 clones, about four fifths of them appearing once. Sequenced: peripheral blood. The origin of the receptors is a woman in her 70s with acute or convalescent COVID-19.

This chain links TRBV5-6 with TRBJ1-1; 7 nucleotides agree with TRBD1. This CDR3 comprises 12 residues. After removal of 5 bases from V and 4 bases from J, the junction contained 2 bases not matched to a gene. CDR1 and CDR2 from the germline V gene are SGHDT and YYEEEE. In DNA, the CDR3 is TGTGCCAGCAGGACAGGGAGCACTGAAGCTTTCTTT. Protein product: CASRTGSTEAFF.

This chain connects TRBV5-5 to TRBJ1-4, with 9 bases that match TRBD1. This CDR3 is 18 amino acids long. Germline CDR1 reads SGHKS; CDR2 reads YYEKEE (reference sequence). V shed 4 bases and J 2 bases; nucleotides not matched to a gene: 12. CDR3 loop: CASSRDINRGLTNEKLFF. CDR3 bases: TGTGCCAGCAGCCGCGACATTAACAGGGGGCTGACTAATGAAAAACTGTTTTTT.